This T cell receptor beta chain was captured by sequencing in a study of shared clonotypes between healthy human individuals (TCRdb year 2020). Describing the broader study: A couple of women and a few men aged 18 to 49 years were included in the cohort. For each donor, CD4 naive and CD4 memory were each given three plates, CD8 naive was given two plates, and CD8 memory was given one plate. To estimate repertoire size and how much clonotype sharing occurs between individuals, the study deeply sequenced the blood TCR repertoires of a handful of healthy adults. To increase sequencing depth and limit assay-specific biases, different laboratories used diverse techniques to prepare libraries and sequence TCR repertoires. Between about 0.8 and 9 billion PBMCs per donor were obtained by leukapheresis.

V lost 6 bases and J lost 5 bases, and the count of bases not matched to a germline gene is 9. CDR1 and CDR2 were assigned from the germline V gene (reference sequence) as MNHEY and SMNVEV. The CDR3 has 14 amino acids, counting the end cysteine and phenylalanine. Just the 42-base CDR3 DNA is kept, in frame starting at base 1. This clone has more than one count but fewer than ten. Its antigen specificity is not known. Base qualities are not provided; no much larger clone lies one nucleotide away. The paper's findings and limits, for the study overall: Naive subsets generally had larger estimated clonotype richness than memory subsets did. Incomplete sequencing was indicated by rarefaction of sorted-subset datasets, despite the large sequencing depth. Sampling was restricted to blood, and TCR repertoires in tissue are likely to differ from TCR repertoires in blood. Because the study included only a small number of donors, the genetic and exposure-history diversity represented was limited. Based on pairwise subsampling, the degree of clonotype sharing among donors was expected to be affected by sequencing depth. Sharing across a few donors was observed for around 5% of naive CD4, 3% to 3.5% of naive CD8, 2% to 2.5% of memory CD4, and about 0.38% of memory CD8 clonotypes. Clonotypes shared by all four sorted-subset donors showed higher generation probabilities than non-shared clonotypes.

Using the deep immunoSEQ assay, multiplex PCR amplified TCR CDR3 regions from genomic DNA. Extracted genomic DNA from each cell subset was spread evenly across all wells of several immunoSEQ 96-well plates, with each plate serving as a replicate. For sorted subsets, each replicate PCR was loaded with around 200 ng genomic DNA, equivalent to approximately 33,000 T cell genomes. Purified libraries were quantified with a Qubit 3.0 fluorometer, sized on a Bioanalyzer 2100, and re-quantified with the KAPA Library Quantification kit. Each immunoSEQ 96-well plate was sequenced on its own single-read 150-cycle Illumina NextSeq 550 flow cell. Processing in the source paper ran as follows. Because only junctional sequences without quality scores were contained in the immunoSEQ output, filtering matching that applied to full-length reads could not be performed. To assign V/J genes and CDR3, sequences were annotated using PyIR, a Python wrapper for IgBLAST v1.9, with IMGT germline references. Reads were removed for weak V/J assignments (E-value above 1e-6), missing CDR3, stop codons, out-of-frame junctions, or ambiguous translated residues. V3J clonotypes were defined as sequences sharing an identical inferred V gene, J gene, and CDR3 amino acid sequence. Percentage overlap between repertoires was computed as shared unique clonotypes divided by the size of the smaller repertoire. Richness of each repertoire was evaluated using RTK rarefaction, the Chao1 estimator, and Recon v2.1 estimates of unobserved clonotypes. For all TCRbeta clonotypes obtained by the gDNA method from a few donors, generation probabilities were computed with OLGA. This immuneACCESS table, as held by TCRdb, lists in-frame sequences with V and J called but not all clones. Of the missing ones, under half trace to an unresolved V gene in checked studies; the others have no known cause. The V and J calls and clone size are taken from that table; D and trimming were inferred from the DNA. This sample is represented by more than 850,000 clones; around 82% of them were singletons. Approximately 0.52% of the sample belongs to the ten largest clones.

The donors were healthy, HIV-negative adults with no recently reported acute infections or vaccinations. Every donor was a Caucasian adult residing in Nashville, Tennessee, USA. CD4+ T cells were enriched by magnetic negative selection; naive cells were then positively selected on CD45RA, and the negative fraction formed the memory subset. Blood was collected by leukapheresis, and PBMCs were isolated by Ficoll-Histopaque density gradient centrifugation and then cryopreserved in liquid nitrogen vapor phase. Analytical flow cytometry was used to check the purity and quantity of each magnetically sorted T cell population. Genomic DNA was isolated from every sorted fraction and measured by UV absorbance on a Nanodrop 2000c.

The rearrangement joined TRBV27 to TRBJ1-1; 7 of the junction bases match TRBD1. The sample was memory CD4+ T cells from PBMCs. This specimen's cell subset or site label, interpreted: CD45RA-negative fraction. The sequence derives from a man between 18 and 29 years old in good health. Some clones in this sample may be carry-over from other donors' samples. CDR3 reads: CASRDPNRGTEAFF. The DNA reads as follows: TGTGCCAGCAGGGACCCTAACAGGGGTACTGAAGCTTTCTTT.